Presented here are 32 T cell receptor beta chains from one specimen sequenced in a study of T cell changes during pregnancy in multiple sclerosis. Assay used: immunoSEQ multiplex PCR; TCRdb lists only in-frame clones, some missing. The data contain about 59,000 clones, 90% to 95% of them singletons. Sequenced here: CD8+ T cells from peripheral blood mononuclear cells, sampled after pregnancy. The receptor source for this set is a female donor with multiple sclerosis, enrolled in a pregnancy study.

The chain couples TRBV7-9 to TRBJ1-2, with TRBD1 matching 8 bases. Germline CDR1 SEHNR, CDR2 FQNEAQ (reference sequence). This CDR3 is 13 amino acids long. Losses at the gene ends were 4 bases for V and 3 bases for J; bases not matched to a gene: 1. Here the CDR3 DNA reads TGTGCCAGCAGCTCGACAGGGGACTATGGCTACACCTTC. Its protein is CASSSTGDYGYTF.

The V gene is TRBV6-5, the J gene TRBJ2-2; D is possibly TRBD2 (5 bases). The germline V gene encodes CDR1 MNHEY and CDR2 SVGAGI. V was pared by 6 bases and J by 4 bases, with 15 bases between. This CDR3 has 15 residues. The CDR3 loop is CASSLGSTLTGELFF. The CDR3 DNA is TGTGCCAGCAGCTTAGGGAGTACCCTCACCGGGGAGCTGTTTTTT.

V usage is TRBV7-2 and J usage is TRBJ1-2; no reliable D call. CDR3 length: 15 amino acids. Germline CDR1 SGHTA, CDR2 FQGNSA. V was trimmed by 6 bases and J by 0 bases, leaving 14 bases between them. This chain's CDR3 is CASSDAGSANYGYTF. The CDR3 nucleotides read TGTGCCAGCAGTGATGCGGGGTCAGCTAACTATGGCTACACCTTC.

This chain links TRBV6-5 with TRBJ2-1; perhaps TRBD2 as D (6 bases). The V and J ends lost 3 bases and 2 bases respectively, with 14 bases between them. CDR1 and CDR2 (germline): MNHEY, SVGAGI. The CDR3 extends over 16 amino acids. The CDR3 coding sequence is TGTGCCAGCAGTTATAGTGGACTACGCCCCTACAATGAGCAGTTCTTC. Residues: CASSYSGLRPYNEQFF.

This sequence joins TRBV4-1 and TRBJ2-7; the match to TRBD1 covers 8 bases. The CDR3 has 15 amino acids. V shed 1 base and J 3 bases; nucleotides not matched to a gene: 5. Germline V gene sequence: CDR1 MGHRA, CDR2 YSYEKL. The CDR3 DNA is TGCGCCAGCAGCCAAGGTTCTACAGGGGGCTACGAGCAGTACTTC. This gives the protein CASSQGSTGGYEQYF.

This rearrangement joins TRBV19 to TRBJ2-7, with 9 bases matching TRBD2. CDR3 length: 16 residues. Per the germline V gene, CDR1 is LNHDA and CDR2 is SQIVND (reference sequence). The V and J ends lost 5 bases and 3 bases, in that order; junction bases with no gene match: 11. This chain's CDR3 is CASSPRLAEGLYEQYF. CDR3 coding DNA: TGTGCCAGTAGTCCCCGACTAGCGGAGGGCCTCTACGAGCAGTACTTC.

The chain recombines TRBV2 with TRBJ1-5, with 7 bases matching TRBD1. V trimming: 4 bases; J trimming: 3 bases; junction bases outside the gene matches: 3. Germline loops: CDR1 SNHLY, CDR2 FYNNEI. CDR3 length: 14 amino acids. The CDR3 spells CASSARGSNQPQHF. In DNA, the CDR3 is TGTGCCAGCAGTGCCAGGGGGTCCAATCAGCCCCAGCATTTT.

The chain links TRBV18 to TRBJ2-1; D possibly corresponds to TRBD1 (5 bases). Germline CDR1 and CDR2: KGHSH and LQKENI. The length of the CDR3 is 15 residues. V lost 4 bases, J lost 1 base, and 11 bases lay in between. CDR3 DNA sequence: TGTGCCAGCTCACGAGGACATATATCCTACAATGAGCAGTTCTTC. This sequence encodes CASSRGHISYNEQFF.

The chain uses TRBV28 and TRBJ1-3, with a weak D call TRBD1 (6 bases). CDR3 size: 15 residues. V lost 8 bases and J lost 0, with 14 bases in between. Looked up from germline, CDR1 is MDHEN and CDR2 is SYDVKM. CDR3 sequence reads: CASSKDSHSGNTIYF. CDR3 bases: TGTGCCAGCTCAAAGGACAGCCACTCTGGAAACACCATATATTTT. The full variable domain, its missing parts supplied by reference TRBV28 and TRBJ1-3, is DVKVTQSSRYLVKRTGEKVFLECVQDMDHENMFWYRQDPGLGLRLIYFSYDVKMKEKGDIPEGYSVSREKKERFSLILESASTNQTSMYLCASSKDSHSGNTIYFGEGSWLTVV.

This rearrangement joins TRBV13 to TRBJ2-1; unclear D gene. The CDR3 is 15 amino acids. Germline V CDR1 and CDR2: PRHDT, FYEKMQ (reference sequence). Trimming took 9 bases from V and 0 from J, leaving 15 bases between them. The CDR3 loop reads CASSQRLSSYNEQFF. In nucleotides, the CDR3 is TGTGCCAGTTCTCAACGTCTGAGCTCCTACAATGAGCAGTTCTTC.

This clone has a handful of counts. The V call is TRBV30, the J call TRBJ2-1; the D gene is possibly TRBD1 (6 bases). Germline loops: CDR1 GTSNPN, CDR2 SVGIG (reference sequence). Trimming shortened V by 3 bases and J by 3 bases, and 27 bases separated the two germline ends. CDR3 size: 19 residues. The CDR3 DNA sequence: TGTGCCTGGAGGGTTACAGGGAGCTCTAGTCCTTTAAACTACAATGAGCAGTTCTTC. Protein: CAWRVTGSSSPLNYNEQFF.

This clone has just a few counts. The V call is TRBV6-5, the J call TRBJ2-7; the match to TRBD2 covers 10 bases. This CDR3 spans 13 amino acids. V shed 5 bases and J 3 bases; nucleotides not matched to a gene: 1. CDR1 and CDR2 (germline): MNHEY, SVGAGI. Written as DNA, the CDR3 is TGTGCCAGCAGTCAGCGGGAGGGCTACGAGCAGTACTTC. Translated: CASSQREGYEQYF.

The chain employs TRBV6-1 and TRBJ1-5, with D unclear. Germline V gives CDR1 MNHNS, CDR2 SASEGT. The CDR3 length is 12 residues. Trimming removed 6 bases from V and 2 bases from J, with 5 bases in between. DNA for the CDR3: TGTGCCAGCAGGGAGGGCAATCAGCCCCAGCATTTT. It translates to CASREGNQPQHF.

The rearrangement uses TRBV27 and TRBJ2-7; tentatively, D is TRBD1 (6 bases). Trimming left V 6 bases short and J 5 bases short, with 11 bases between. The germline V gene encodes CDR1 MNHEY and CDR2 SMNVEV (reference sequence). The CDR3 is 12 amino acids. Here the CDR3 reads CASRAGANEQYF. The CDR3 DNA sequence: TGTGCCAGCAGGGCAGGGGCCAACGAGCAGTACTTC.

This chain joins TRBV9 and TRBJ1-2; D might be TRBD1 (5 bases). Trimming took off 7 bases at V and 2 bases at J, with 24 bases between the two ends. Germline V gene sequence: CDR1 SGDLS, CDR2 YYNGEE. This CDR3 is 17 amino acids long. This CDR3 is CASGGSVGQGSNYGYTF. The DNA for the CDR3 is TGTGCCAGCGGAGGGAGCGTAGGGCAGGGCTCGAACTATGGCTACACCTTC.

The CDR3 region is CSVLTGGDGYTF. The CDR3 DNA sequence: TGCAGCGTGTTAACAGGGGGCGATGGCTACACCTTC. J is TRBJ1-2 and V is TRBV29-1; 9 bases fit TRBD1. Germline V gene data show CDR1 as SQVTM and CDR2 as ANQGSEA. Trimming cost V 6 bases and J 6 bases; bases outside gene matches: 5. The CDR3 sequence is 12 residues long.

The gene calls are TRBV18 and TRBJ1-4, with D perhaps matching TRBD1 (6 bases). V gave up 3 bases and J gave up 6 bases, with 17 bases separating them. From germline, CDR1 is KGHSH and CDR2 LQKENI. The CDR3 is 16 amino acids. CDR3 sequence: CASSPRGGGGDEKLFF. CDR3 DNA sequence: TGTGCCAGCTCACCGAGGGGGGGCGGAGGAGATGAAAAACTGTTTTTT. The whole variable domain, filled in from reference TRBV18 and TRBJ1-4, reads NAGVMQNPRHLVRRRGQEARLRCSPMKGHSHVYWYRQLPEEGLKFMVYLQKENIIDESGMPKERFSAEFPKEGPSILRIQQVVRGDSAAYFCASSPRGGGGDEKLFFGSGTQLSVL.

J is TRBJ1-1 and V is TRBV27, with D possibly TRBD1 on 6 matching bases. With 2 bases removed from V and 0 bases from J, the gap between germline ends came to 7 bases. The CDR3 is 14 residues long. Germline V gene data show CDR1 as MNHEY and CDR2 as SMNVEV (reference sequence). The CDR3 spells CASSLGGMNTEAFF. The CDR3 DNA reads TGTGCCAGCAGTTTAGGGGGCATGAACACTGAAGCTTTCTTT.

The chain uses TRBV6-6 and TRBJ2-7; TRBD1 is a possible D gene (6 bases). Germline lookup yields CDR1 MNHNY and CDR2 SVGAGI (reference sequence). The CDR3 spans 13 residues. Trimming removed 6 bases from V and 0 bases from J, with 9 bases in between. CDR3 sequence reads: CASSTGSSYEQYF. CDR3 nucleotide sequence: TGTGCCAGCAGCACAGGGAGCTCCTACGAGCAGTACTTC.

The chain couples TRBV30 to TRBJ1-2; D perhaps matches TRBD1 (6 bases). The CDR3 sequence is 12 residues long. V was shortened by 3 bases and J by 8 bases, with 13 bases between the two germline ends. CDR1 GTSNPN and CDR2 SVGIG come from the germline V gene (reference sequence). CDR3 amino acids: CAWRIQGLGYTF. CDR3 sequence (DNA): TGTGCCTGGAGGATACAGGGTCTAGGCTACACCTTC.

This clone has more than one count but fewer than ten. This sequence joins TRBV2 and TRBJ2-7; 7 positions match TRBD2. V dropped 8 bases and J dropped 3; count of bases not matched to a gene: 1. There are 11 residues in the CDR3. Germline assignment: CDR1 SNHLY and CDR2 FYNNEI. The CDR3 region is CASGRVYEQYF. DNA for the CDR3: TGTGCCAGCGGGAGGGTCTACGAGCAGTACTTC.

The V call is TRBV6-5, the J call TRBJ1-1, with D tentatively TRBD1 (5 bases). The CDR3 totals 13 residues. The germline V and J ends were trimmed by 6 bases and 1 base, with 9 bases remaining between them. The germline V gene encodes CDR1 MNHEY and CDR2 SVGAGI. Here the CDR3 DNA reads TGTGCCAGCAGGCCGACAGCGAACACTGAAGCTTTCTTT. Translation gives CASRPTANTEAFF.

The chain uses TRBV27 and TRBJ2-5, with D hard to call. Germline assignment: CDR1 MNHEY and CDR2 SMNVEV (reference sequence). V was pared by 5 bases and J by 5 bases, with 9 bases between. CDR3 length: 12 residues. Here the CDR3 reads CASSHPGETQYF. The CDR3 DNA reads TGTGCCAGCAGTCACCCGGGTGAGACCCAGTACTTC.

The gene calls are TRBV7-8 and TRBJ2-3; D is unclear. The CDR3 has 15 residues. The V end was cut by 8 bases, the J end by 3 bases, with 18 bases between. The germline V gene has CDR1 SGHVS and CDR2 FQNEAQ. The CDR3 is CASDKVPPKTDTQYF. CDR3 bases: TGTGCCAGCGACAAAGTCCCCCCCAAAACAGATACGCAGTATTTT. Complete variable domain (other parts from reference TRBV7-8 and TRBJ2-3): GAGVSQSPRYKVAKRGQDVALRCDPISGHVSLFWYQQALGQGPEFLTYFQNEAQLDKSGLPSDRFFAERPEGSVSTLKIQRTQQEDSAVYLCASDKVPPKTDTQYFGPGTRLTVL.

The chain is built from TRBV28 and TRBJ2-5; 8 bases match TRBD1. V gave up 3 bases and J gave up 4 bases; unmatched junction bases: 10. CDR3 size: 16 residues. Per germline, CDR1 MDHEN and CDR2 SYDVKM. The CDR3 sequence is CASSLGVTGVIETQYF. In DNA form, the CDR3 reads TGTGCCAGCAGTTTGGGTGTGACAGGGGTAATAGAGACCCAGTACTTC.

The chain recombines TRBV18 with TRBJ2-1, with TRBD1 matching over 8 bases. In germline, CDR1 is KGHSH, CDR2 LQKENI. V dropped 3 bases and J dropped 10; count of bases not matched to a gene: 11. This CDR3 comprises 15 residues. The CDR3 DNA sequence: TGTGCCAGCTCACCGGGAGACAGGGGATTAATGGAGCAGTTCTTC. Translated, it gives CASSPGDRGLMEQFF.

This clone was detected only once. The CDR3 here is CASSQGGEAFF. The CDR3 DNA sequence: TGTGCCAGCTCTCAGGGAGGGGAAGCTTTCTTT. The chain links TRBV18 to TRBJ1-1, with a tentative D call TRBD1 (5 bases). V lost 6 bases and J lost 8, with 10 bases in between. Germline V gene lookup returns CDR1 KGHSH and CDR2 LQKENI. The CDR3 contains 11 residues.

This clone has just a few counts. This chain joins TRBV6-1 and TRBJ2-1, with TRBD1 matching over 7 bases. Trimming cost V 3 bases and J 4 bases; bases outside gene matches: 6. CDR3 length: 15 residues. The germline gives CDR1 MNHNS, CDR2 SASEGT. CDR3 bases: TGTGCCAGCAGTGAGGAGACAGGGACATACAATGAGCAGTTCTTC. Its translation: CASSEETGTYNEQFF.

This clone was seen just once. The CDR3 DNA reads as TGCGCCAGCAGCCACTCAGGTGCTACGCCCTCTGAGACCCAGTACTTC. It encodes CASSHSGATPSETQYF. The chain employs TRBV4-1 and TRBJ2-5; no firm D call. The CDR3 loop spans 16 amino acids. The V end lost 3 bases, the J end lost 5 bases, and 19 bases lay between the germline ends. CDR1 and CDR2 from the germline V gene are MGHRA and YSYEKL.

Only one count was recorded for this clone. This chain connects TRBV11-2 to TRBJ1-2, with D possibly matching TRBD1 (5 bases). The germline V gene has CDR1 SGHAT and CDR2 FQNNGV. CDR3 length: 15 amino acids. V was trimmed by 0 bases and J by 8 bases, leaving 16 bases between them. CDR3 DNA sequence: TGTGCCAGCAGCTTAGATGGTGGGGGGTACGGCGGCTACACCTTC. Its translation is CASSLDGGGYGGYTF.

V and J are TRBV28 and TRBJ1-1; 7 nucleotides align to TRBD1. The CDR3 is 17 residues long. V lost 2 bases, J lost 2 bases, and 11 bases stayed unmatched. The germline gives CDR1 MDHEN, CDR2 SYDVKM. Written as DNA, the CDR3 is TGTGCCAGCAGTTTACCCCGACAGGGCACGTATAACACTGAAGCTTTCTTT. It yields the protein CASSLPRQGTYNTEAFF.

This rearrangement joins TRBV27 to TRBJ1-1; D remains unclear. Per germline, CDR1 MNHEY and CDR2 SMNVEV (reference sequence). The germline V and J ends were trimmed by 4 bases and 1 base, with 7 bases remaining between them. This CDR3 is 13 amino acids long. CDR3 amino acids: CASSWSGNTEAFF. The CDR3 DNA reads TGTGCCAGCAGTTGGTCAGGGAACACTGAAGCTTTCTTT.